The entry below describes one TCR beta chain. Trimming removed 4 bases from V and 7 bases from J, with 14 bases in between. Per germline, CDR1 SGHNT and CDR2 YENEEA. The CDR3 has 13 amino acids. These data are taken from a study of blood T cell repertoires in COVID-19. Background on the study: Acute-phase and convalescent COVID-19 samples originated in the United States, Italy and Spain.

TCRdb keeps only in-frame clones here, not all; method: immunoSEQ multiplex PCR. The sample lists about 290,000 clones; around 85% were seen once. The gene calls are TRBV11-3 and TRBJ2-7; D ambiguous. Sequenced sample: peripheral blood. This TCR derives from a woman aged 45-65 years with active or convalescent COVID-19. As DNA, the CDR3 is TGTGCCAGCAGCTATCTATCATCGCGGGAGCAGTACTTC. Translation: CASSYLSSREQYF.